Below are 18 T cell receptor beta chains sequenced from a single sample in a study of cytomegalovirus exposure and HLA in healthy donors (dated by TCRdb to 2015 to 2018). The library was obtained by the immunoSEQ multiplex PCR assay. A mixture of 60 forward primers for TCR Vbeta segments and 13 reverse primers for TCR Jbeta segments was used in the multiplex PCR. TCRdb holds this immuneACCESS table with in-frame rearrangements only. Some clones are missing; in checked studies, unresolved V genes explain under half, and the rest has no known cause. The sample data list some 70,000 clones, and approximately 78% of these were observed just once. 7.5% to 9% of the sample rests with the top ten. Sequenced: PBMCs. Receptor source: a man aged 18 to 30 in good health and CMV-seropositive.

This clone was counted a single time. This chain joins TRBV7-8 and TRBJ1-2; a weak D match, TRBD1 (5 bases). Deletions cut 1 base from V and 4 bases from J, with 10 bases between. The CDR3 sequence is 14 residues long. The germline CDR1 and CDR2 sequences are SGHVS and FQNEAQ. DNA for the CDR3: TGTGCCAGCAGCTTAGGGGGCCTCGCCTATGGCTACACCTTC. Residues: CASSLGGLAYGYTF.

This chain uses TRBV5-4 with TRBJ1-1; possibly TRBD1 for D (6 bases). V lost 2 bases to trimming and J lost 5 bases, with 7 bases between them. CDR1 is SGHNT, CDR2 YYREEE, per germline (reference sequence). The CDR3 has 12 amino acids. The CDR3 DNA sequence: TGTGCCAGCAGCTTAACAGGGACTGAAGCTTTCTTT. Protein: CASSLTGTEAFF.

This clone was counted a few times. The CDR3 DNA is TGCGCCAGCAGTGAGTCGCCAGCGGGATTGGATGAGCAGTTCTTC. It encodes CASSESPAGLDEQFF. This chain joins TRBV10-2 and TRBJ2-1; 7 bases map to TRBD2. From germline, CDR1 is WSHSY and CDR2 SAAADI. The CDR3 length is 15 residues. V was pared by 0 bases and J by 8 bases, with 7 bases of the junction left unmatched.

The chain employs TRBV5-6 and TRBJ2-7; D perhaps matches TRBD2 (6 bases). This CDR3 region has 16 residues. V shed 0 bases and J shed 1 base, with 14 bases lying between them. In germline, CDR1 is SGHDT, CDR2 YYEEEE. CDR3 DNA sequence: TGTGCCAGCAGCTTGGTTGTTAGCGGAATATCCTACGAGCAGTACTTC. It codes for CASSLVVSGISYEQYF.

This clone was recorded a few times. The J gene is TRBJ2-1, the V gene TRBV18; 9 bases agree with TRBD2. With 6 bases clipped from V and 6 bases from J, the junction kept 9 bases outside the gene matches. Germline V gene lookup returns CDR1 KGHSH and CDR2 LQKENI. This CDR3 comprises 15 residues. DNA for the CDR3: TGTGCCAGCTCGCCGACTAGCGGATCAGGCAATGAGCAGTTCTTC. Amino acid sequence: CASSPTSGSGNEQFF.

The chain's CDR3 is CSVGLGGLNTEAFF. The CDR3, as DNA: TGCAGCGTTGGGCTGGGAGGATTGAACACTGAAGCTTTCTTT. V usage is TRBV29-1 and J usage is TRBJ1-1; D call uncertain. Trimming removed 4 bases at V and 0 bases at J, with 12 bases between. In germline, CDR1 is SQVTM, CDR2 ANQGSEA. This CDR3 spans 14 amino acids. The entire variable domain, with the rest obtained from reference TRBV29-1 and TRBJ1-1, is as follows: SAVISQKPSRDICQRGTSLTIQCQVDSQVTMMFWYRQQPGQSLTLIATANQGSEATYESGFVIDKFPISRPNLTFSTLTVSNMSPEDSSIYLCSVGLGGLNTEAFFGQGTRLTVV.

This clone was seen ten or more times. J is TRBJ2-6 and V is TRBV5-5; TRBD1 is a possible D gene (6 bases). Deletions cut 0 bases from V and 4 bases from J, with 8 bases between. Germline CDR1 reads SGHKS; CDR2 reads YYEKEE (reference sequence). This CDR3 contains 15 residues. Here the CDR3 DNA reads TGTGCCAGCAGCTTGGTAGGGGGAGGGGCCAACGTCCTGACTTTC. Its translation is CASSLVGGGANVLTF.

The chain has TRBV6-1 and TRBJ2-7; 7 bases fit TRBD1. The germline CDR1 and CDR2 sequences are MNHNS and SASEGT. The trim removed 6 bases at V and 6 bases at J, leaving 11 bases unmatched. The CDR3 runs to 14 residues. CDR3 sequence reads: CASRVQGDSLEQYF. CDR3 in DNA: TGTGCCAGCAGGGTTCAGGGGGACAGCCTCGAGCAGTACTTC.

The rearrangement links TRBV18 to TRBJ2-1; TRBD1 matches at 7 bases. With 3 bases clipped from V and 8 bases from J, the junction kept 4 bases outside the gene matches. Germline V gene data show CDR1 as KGHSH and CDR2 as LQKENI. This CDR3 has 13 amino acids. This CDR3 is CASSPGQSDEQFF. As DNA, the CDR3 is TGTGCCAGCTCACCGGGACAGTCGGATGAGCAGTTCTTC.

In its sample, this clone was seen a few times. This chain uses TRBV2 with TRBJ1-2; D is unresolved. CDR1 and CDR2 (germline): SNHLY, FYNNEI. This CDR3 is built from 15 residues. The germline V and J ends were trimmed by 2 bases and 8 bases, with 18 bases remaining between them. CDR3 protein: CASSELAGGAHGYTF. CDR3 DNA: TGTGCCAGCAGTGAACTCGCGGGAGGAGCTCACGGCTACACCTTC.

The V gene is TRBV7-9, the J gene TRBJ2-1; TRBD1 might be the D (6 bases). V gave up 2 bases and J gave up 8 bases, with 13 bases separating them. CDR3 length equals 14 residues. CDR1 is SEHNR and CDR2 is FQNEAQ in the germline V gene (reference sequence). In nucleotides, the CDR3 is TGTGCCAGCAGCTTAACAGGGAGTCTCGATGAGCAGTTCTTC. Its translation is CASSLTGSLDEQFF.

The rearrangement joins TRBV10-3 to TRBJ1-3, with 8 bases fitting TRBD1. CDR3 length equals 16 residues. V was pared by 3 bases and J by 4 bases, with 8 bases of the junction left unmatched. Germline CDR1 reads ENHRY; CDR2 reads SYGVKD. CDR3 nucleotides: TGTGCCATCAGTGAAAGGACAGGGCTGGGCGGAAACACCATATATTTT. Translation: CAISERTGLGGNTIYF.

DNA for the CDR3: TGTGCCTGTGCAGGGGTGGCCTATGGCTACACCTTC. Its protein product is CACAGVAYGYTF. The V gene is TRBV30, the J gene TRBJ1-2; the D gene is possibly TRBD1 (6 bases). Looked up from germline, CDR1 is GTSNPN and CDR2 is SVGIG (reference sequence). Trimming cost V 6 bases and J 4 bases, with 12 bases left between them. The CDR3 runs to 12 residues. The variable domain in full, with the rest retrieved from reference TRBV30 and TRBJ1-2, is SQTIHQWPATLVQPVGSPLSLECTVEGTSNPNLYWYRQAAGRGLQLLFYSVGIGQISSEVPQNLSASRPQDRQFILSSKKLLLSDSGFYLCACAGVAYGYTFGSGTRLTVV.

CDR3 DNA sequence: TGTGCCAGCAGCGTACAGGGTGACGGGGAGCTGTTTTTT. Translating it yields CASSVQGDGELFF. The genes are TRBV9 and TRBJ2-2, with D perhaps matching TRBD1 (5 bases). The CDR3 has 13 residues. Germline loops: CDR1 SGDLS, CDR2 YYNGEE. V was shortened by 1 base and J by 7 bases, with 8 bases between the two germline ends.

The rearrangement links TRBV9 to TRBJ1-4, with D perhaps TRBD1 (5 bases). The CDR3 loop spans 14 amino acids. V was shortened by 1 base and J by 7 bases, with 11 bases between the two germline ends. Germline V gives CDR1 SGDLS, CDR2 YYNGEE. For the CDR3, the DNA is TGTGCCAGCAGCGTACAGGGTGGTGGTGAAAAACTGTTTTTT. This translates into CASSVQGGGEKLFF.

This clone was counted between two and nine times. The chain uses TRBV5-1 and TRBJ1-1; D unresolved. Germline assignment: CDR1 SGHRS and CDR2 YFSETQ. There are 11 residues in the CDR3. The ends were cut back, 4 bases at V and 6 bases at J, with 7 bases in the middle. In DNA, the CDR3 is TGCGCCAGCAGCCTTCCAGCTGAAGCTTTCTTT. This gives the protein CASSLPAEAFF. The whole variable domain, filled in from reference TRBV5-1 and TRBJ1-1, reads KAGVTQTPRYLIKTRGQQVTLSCSPISGHRSVSWYQQTPGQGLQFLFEYFSETQRNKGNFPGRFSGRQFSNSRSEMNVSTLELGDSALYLCASSLPAEAFFGQGTRLTVV.

The chain links TRBV11-1 to TRBJ1-4; TRBD1 matches 12 bases. J was trimmed by 8 bases and V by 5 bases; bases with no gene match: 3. The CDR3 contains 14 residues. Per the germline V gene, CDR1 is SGHAT and CDR2 is FQDESV (reference sequence). The CDR3 loop is CASSRDRGQEKLFF. The CDR3 nucleotides are TGTGCCAGCAGCCGGGACAGGGGGCAAGAAAAACTGTTTTTT.

The V call is TRBV2, the J call TRBJ1-2, with unresolved D. CDR1 is SNHLY, CDR2 FYNNEI, per germline. The CDR3 contains 13 residues. V lost 3 bases, J lost 4 bases, and 9 bases lay in between. The CDR3 DNA reads TGTGCCAGCAGTGAGGGGAGTCTCTATGGCTACACCTTC. The encoded protein is CASSEGSLYGYTF.